This T cell receptor (beta chain) stems from a study of blood T cells in healthy people across ages. The authors ran a second PCR of roughly 6 to 12 cycles using a sample-barcoded 5' primer and a J-beta primer mix. The template-switch adaptor, which had 12 random nucleotides, put a tag on each cDNA molecule. TCRdb re-called the 5' RACE reads through MiXCR, storing one row per CDR3 protein. The sample contains some 560,000 distinct CDR3 sequences, about 28% of which appear only once. Trimming left V 1 base short and J 7 bases short, with 14 bases between. Per germline, CDR1 SGHDN and CDR2 FVKESK. The CDR3 is 14 amino acids. In its sample, this clonotype was seen a few times. The antigen is not known. Findings and caveats of the study: In older individuals, TCR beta diversity per million T cells was lower, falling roughly linearly with age.

This sample also appeared in a second study, on T cells of mothers and their children. That paper adds: In unrelated and related pairs, TCR recombination output is shaped in a similar way by thymic selection.

The TCR comes from a boy aged 2-9 years in good health. This chain connects TRBV14 to TRBJ2-7; D is perhaps TRBD1 (6 bases). Material: blood. The CDR3 DNA sequence: TGTGCCAGCAGCCAAGTCATGGGGGCTGGTGAGCAGTACTTC. Translation gives CASSQVMGAGEQYF.